The next 27 T cell receptor beta chains were all read from a single sample in a study of T cell responses to AZD1222 COVID-19 vaccine. Profiling relied on immunoSEQ multiplex PCR, and the TCRdb table lists in-frame clones only, not all of them. The table has 110,000 to 150,000 clones, about 93% seen once. This sample comprised peripheral blood, obtained on day 0 of AZD1222 vaccination. These receptors came from an adult in good health.

The J gene is TRBJ2-7, the V gene TRBV6-6; 9 nucleotides agree with TRBD1. The CDR3 loop spans 15 amino acids. V lost 5 bases to trimming and J lost 2 bases; unmatched junction nucleotides: 7. CDR1 is MNHNY, CDR2 SVGAGI, per germline (reference sequence). Here the CDR3 reads CASSPDRGGTYEQYF. The DNA of the CDR3 is TGTGCCAGCAGTCCCGACAGGGGGGGAACCTACGAGCAGTACTTC.

This clone was observed a single time. The chain employs TRBV18 and TRBJ1-6; D remains unclear. Germline V gives CDR1 KGHSH, CDR2 LQKENI. The CDR3 runs 14 residues. The V end was cut by 2 bases, the J end by 10 bases, with 12 bases between. CDR3 coding DNA: TGTGCCAGCTCACCATCGGCGGTGGGATCACCCCTCCACTTT. Translation gives CASSPSAVGSPLHF. The entire variable domain, with the rest obtained from reference TRBV18 and TRBJ1-6, is as follows: NAGVMQNPRHLVRRRGQEARLRCSPMKGHSHVYWYRQLPEEGLKFMVYLQKENIIDESGMPKERFSAEFPKEGPSILRIQQVVRGDSAAYFCASSPSAVGSPLHFGNGTRLTVT.

V and J are TRBV3-1 (or the pseudogene TRBV3-2) and TRBJ2-3; no clear D. Germline lookup yields CDR1 LGHDT and CDR2 YNNKEL (reference sequence). The V and J ends lost 3 bases and 5 bases respectively, with 9 bases between them. The CDR3 is 13 residues long. CDR3 region: CASSHGLLDTQYF. For the CDR3, the DNA is TGTGCCAGCAGCCACGGATTACTAGATACGCAGTATTTT.

V gene TRBV2 combines with J gene TRBJ1-2; the D is unclear. The V gene's germline CDR1 is SNHLY and CDR2 FYNNEI. The CDR3 length is 14 residues. The germline V and J ends were trimmed by 4 bases and 3 bases, with 12 bases remaining between them. As DNA, the CDR3 is TGTGCCAGCAGTGTTGATCCCGCCGACTATGGCTACACCTTC. Residues: CASSVDPADYGYTF.

This chain joins TRBV5-1 and TRBJ1-4, with 7 positions matching TRBD1. CDR3 size: 15 residues. Per germline, CDR1 SGHRS and CDR2 YFSETQ. V gave up 4 bases and J gave up 8 bases; unmatched junction bases: 11. CDR3 in amino acids: CASSPSGGLWEKLFF. The DNA for the CDR3 is TGCGCCAGCAGCCCTTCAGGGGGGTTGTGGGAAAAACTGTTTTTT. Combining the CDR3 with reference TRBV5-1 and TRBJ1-4 gives the whole variable domain KAGVTQTPRYLIKTRGQQVTLSCSPISGHRSVSWYQQTPGQGLQFLFEYFSETQRNKGNFPGRFSGRQFSNSRSEMNVSTLELGDSALYLCASSPSGGLWEKLFFGSGTQLSVL.

The rearrangement uses TRBV12-3 or TRBV12-4 and TRBJ2-7; possibly TRBD2 for D (6 bases). Deletions cut 6 bases from V and 7 bases from J, with 16 bases between. The CDR3 length is 13 residues. Written as DNA, the CDR3 is TGTGCCAGCAGCCGGGACTCCCATCGGGAGCAGTACTTC. It encodes CASSRDSHREQYF.

The table lists this clone with a count of one. The gene calls are TRBV5-4 and TRBJ1-2, with 7 nucleotides matching TRBD1. The trim removed 5 bases at V and 6 bases at J, leaving 13 bases unmatched. The length of the CDR3 is 15 residues. Germline loops: CDR1 SGHNT, CDR2 YYREEE (reference sequence). DNA for the CDR3: TGTGCCAGCAGTCCTGGACAGGTCAAAAACAATGGCTACACCTTC. Translating it yields CASSPGQVKNNGYTF.

This chain connects TRBV5-1 to TRBJ2-1, with TRBD1 as a possible D gene (6 bases). The CDR3 runs 14 residues. Germline V gives CDR1 SGHRS, CDR2 YFSETQ. The V gene lost 6 bases and the J gene lost 6 bases, with 16 bases spanning the gap. CDR3 bases: TGCGCCAGCAAAATGGACAGACGGGCCAATGAGCAGTTCTTC. It is translated as CASKMDRRANEQFF.

With regard to this clone: The same CDR3 can be traced to other DNA sequences in this sample. This rearrangement joins TRBV19 to TRBJ1-1; D is uncertain. The CDR3 length is 13 residues. From germline, CDR1 is LNHDA and CDR2 SQIVND (reference sequence). Deletions cut 3 bases from V and 2 bases from J, with 7 bases between. The CDR3 DNA sequence: TGTGCCAGTAGTATTAGCGGAAACACTGAAGCTTTCTTT. As protein: CASSISGNTEAFF.

The chain links TRBV27 to TRBJ2-3; tentative D call: TRBD1 (6 bases). V gave up 8 bases and J gave up 4 bases, with 13 bases separating them. CDR3 length: 13 residues. Germline assignment: CDR1 MNHEY and CDR2 SMNVEV (reference sequence). For the CDR3, the DNA is TGTGCCAGCCGCCGGGACAACTCAGATACGCAGTATTTT. Its translation: CASRRDNSDTQYF.

The chain links TRBV28 to TRBJ1-5; D gene uncertain. The V end was cut by 4 bases, the J end by 7 bases, with 20 bases between. The CDR3 sequence is 16 residues long. Germline-derived CDR1 and CDR2 are MDHEN and SYDVKM. The DNA of the CDR3 is TGTGCCAGCAGTTCCCCCAGCCTGACTGTTCGACAGCCCCAGCATTTT. Translated, it gives CASSSPSLTVRQPQHF.

The chain is built from TRBV5-6 and TRBJ2-5; no clear D. This CDR3 is 13 amino acids long. V lost 0 bases and J 4 bases, leaving 7 bases between the germline ends. The germline CDR1 and CDR2 sequences are SGHDT and YYEEEE. The CDR3 here is CASSLAVVETQYF. The CDR3 DNA sequence: TGTGCCAGCAGCTTGGCGGTAGTAGAGACCCAGTACTTC.

The V and J genes are TRBV28 and TRBJ1-2; D call uncertain. Trimming removed 5 bases at V and 4 bases at J, with 11 bases between. This CDR3 spans 13 amino acids. From germline, CDR1 is MDHEN and CDR2 SYDVKM. CDR3 DNA sequence: TGTGCCAGCAGTCCAAACCCAATCTATGGCTACACCTTC. Translated: CASSPNPIYGYTF.

V gene TRBV30 combines with J gene TRBJ2-7, with D unresolved. The V end lost 7 bases, the J end lost 0 bases, and 13 bases lay between the germline ends. This CDR3 region has 13 residues. Germline-derived CDR1 and CDR2 are GTSNPN and SVGIG (reference sequence). The CDR3 loop reads CAYQTQSSYEQYF. In DNA, the CDR3 is TGTGCCTACCAGACCCAAAGCTCCTACGAGCAGTACTTC.

Regarding this clone: One end of the junction varies from germline; a read error may be responsible. The chain couples TRBV7-7 to TRBJ2-1, with 10 nucleotides matching TRBD1. Germline CDR1 SSHAT, CDR2 FNYEAQ (reference sequence). There are 13 residues in the CDR3. The CDR3: CASSLGTGDEQFF. CDR3 coding DNA: TGTGCTAGCAGCTTAGGGACAGGGGATGAGCAGTTCTTC.

This clone was observed a single time. The chain recombines TRBV19 with TRBJ2-7, with TRBD2 as a possible D gene (6 bases). The CDR3 runs to 16 residues. The germline CDR1 and CDR2 sequences are LNHDA and SQIVND (reference sequence). V gave up 4 bases and J gave up 3 bases, with 19 bases separating them. The CDR3 nucleotides read TGTGCCAGTAGTACCGGAAAGGGACTGAGAGGCTACGAGCAGTACTTC. This codes for CASSTGKGLRGYEQYF. Full variable domain (outside the CDR3, taken from reference TRBV19 and TRBJ2-7): DGGITQSPKYLFRKEGQNVTLSCEQNLNHDAMYWYRQDPGQGLRLIYYSQIVNDFQKGDIAEGYSVSREKKESFPLTVTSAQKNPTAFYLCASSTGKGLRGYEQYFGPGTRLTVT.

The CDR3 here is CASSFQQGSNEKLFF. CDR3 DNA: TGTGCCAGCAGCTTCCAACAGGGGAGTAATGAAAAACTGTTTTTT. The chain is built from TRBV7-2 and TRBJ1-4, with 7 bases aligning to TRBD1. Trimming removed 3 bases from V and 4 bases from J; junction bases left unmatched: 5. The CDR3 has 15 amino acids. Germline V gene data show CDR1 as SGHTA and CDR2 as FQGNSA.

V and J are TRBV7-9 and TRBJ2-3, with 12 bases aligning to TRBD2. The CDR3 runs 17 residues. With 6 bases clipped from V and 2 bases from J, the junction kept 9 bases outside the gene matches. Germline V gives CDR1 SEHNR, CDR2 FQNEAQ (reference sequence). The CDR3 DNA reads TGTGCCAGCAGTTCCCCACTAGCGGGGGGTCCCACAGATACGCAGTATTTT. Its protein is CASSSPLAGGPTDTQYF.

The V gene is TRBV21-1, the J gene TRBJ1-2. TRBV21-1 is a recognized pseudogene. The CDR3 consists of 14 residues. The CDR3 DNA follows: TGTGCCAGCAGCAAATGGGGAGTAAGATATGGCTACACCTTC. It yields the protein CASSKWGVRYGYTF.

The gene calls are TRBV7-9 and TRBJ1-2, with TRBD1 matching over 7 bases. Germline V lookup: CDR1 SEHNR, CDR2 FQNEAQ (reference sequence). V shed 5 bases and J 2 bases; nucleotides not matched to a gene: 11. There are 16 residues in the CDR3. The DNA for the CDR3 is TGTGCCAGCAGCGCCACACTCGGGACAGCGAACTATGGCTACACCTTC. Translated, it gives CASSATLGTANYGYTF.

The V gene is TRBV5-1, the J gene TRBJ1-1, with D unclear. Germline V CDR1 and CDR2: SGHRS, YFSETQ. The CDR3 extends over 16 amino acids. Trimming pared 4 bases from V and 1 base from J, leaving 17 bases between. The CDR3 region is CASSALRESENTEAFF. The CDR3 coding sequence is TGCGCCAGCAGCGCCTTGAGGGAGTCGGAGAACACTGAAGCTTTCTTT.

The rearrangement links TRBV3-1 (or the pseudogene TRBV3-2) to TRBJ2-3; D is possibly TRBD2 (5 bases). Trimming shortened V by 1 base and J by 0 bases, and 11 bases separated the two germline ends. The CDR3 sequence is 16 residues long. CDR1 and CDR2 from the germline V gene are LGHDT and YNNKEL (reference sequence). CDR3 sequence: CASSQGGTGSTDTQYF. The DNA for the CDR3 is TGTGCCAGCAGCCAAGGTGGTACGGGGAGCACAGATACGCAGTATTTT.

This clone was seen once. The J gene is TRBJ2-4, the V gene TRBV2; D possibly corresponds to TRBD1 (6 bases). The germline gives CDR1 SNHLY, CDR2 FYNNEI. The CDR3 totals 14 residues. Trimming took 4 bases from V and 2 from J, leaving 9 bases between them. CDR3 protein: CASSGGQPKNIQYF. In DNA form, the CDR3 reads TGTGCCAGCAGTGGTGGACAGCCCAAAAACATTCAGTACTTC.

This clone appeared once. The rearrangement joins TRBV5-1 to TRBJ1-1; D remains ambiguous. Germline V CDR1 and CDR2: SGHRS, YFSETQ. This CDR3 has 15 amino acids. V dropped 0 bases and J dropped 4 bases, with 13 bases sitting between them. The CDR3 loop reads CASSLEEVMGTEAFF. CDR3 bases: TGCGCCAGCAGCTTGGAGGAGGTAATGGGCACTGAAGCTTTCTTT.

J is TRBJ1-2 and V is TRBV10-3; 7 nucleotides agree with TRBD1. V lost 6 bases, J lost 11 bases, and 9 bases stayed unmatched. The CDR3 has 12 amino acids. The germline CDR1 and CDR2 sequences are ENHRY and SYGVKD. CDR3 loop: CAIRVDRWWYTF. CDR3 nucleotide sequence: TGTGCCATCAGGGTGGACAGGTGGTGGTACACCTTC.

V and J are TRBV6-5 and TRBJ2-5; 13 bases line up with TRBD2. V lost 6 bases to trimming and J lost 10 bases; unmatched junction nucleotides: 8. This CDR3 region has 14 residues. From germline, CDR1 is MNHEY and CDR2 SVGAGI. The CDR3 DNA follows: TGTGCCAGCAGCACGACTAGCGGGGGGATAAACCAGTACTTC. Protein product: CASSTTSGGINQYF.

The chain has TRBV11-3 and TRBJ2-3; D call uncertain. This CDR3 is 12 amino acids long. V gave up 1 base and J gave up 6 bases, with 5 bases separating them. Germline V gene lookup returns CDR1 SGHNT and CDR2 YENEEA. The CDR3 sequence is CASSLVLDTQYF. As DNA, the CDR3 is TGTGCCAGCAGCTTAGTGTTGGATACGCAGTATTTT.